The 2 T cell receptor beta chains below come from one sample, sequenced in a study of cytomegalovirus exposure and HLA in healthy donors. This PCR relied on a set of 60 Vbeta primers and 13 Jbeta primers. The repertoire was sequenced with immunoSEQ multiplex PCR; TCRdb's copy has only in-frame clones and lacks some. The sample includes roughly 190,000 clones, around 79% seen only once; the top ten take approximately 1.4%. The sequenced sample was PBMCs. Receptors were obtained from a woman between 50 and 59 years old in good health and CMV-seronegative.

Points on this clone: Within the sample, other DNA sequences also encode this same CDR3. This chain connects TRBV7-2 to TRBJ2-3; TRBD1 matches at 8 bases. The CDR3 is 14 residues long. After removal of 3 bases from V and 4 bases from J, the junction contained 3 bases not matched to a gene. Germline loops: CDR1 SGHTA, CDR2 FQGNSA. CDR3 amino acids: CASSLDRAPDTQYF. CDR3 DNA: TGTGCCAGCAGCTTGGACAGGGCCCCAGATACGCAGTATTTT.

The chain has TRBV4-3 and TRBJ2-7; a possible D gene is TRBD1 (6 bases). V was trimmed by 10 bases and J by 3 bases, leaving 16 bases between them. The germline V gene has CDR1 LGHNA and CDR2 YSLEER. The CDR3 consists of 13 residues. The CDR3 DNA reads as TGCGCCACCCCCGGGCAGGGGCTCTACGAGCAGTACTTC. Its translation is CATPGQGLYEQYF.